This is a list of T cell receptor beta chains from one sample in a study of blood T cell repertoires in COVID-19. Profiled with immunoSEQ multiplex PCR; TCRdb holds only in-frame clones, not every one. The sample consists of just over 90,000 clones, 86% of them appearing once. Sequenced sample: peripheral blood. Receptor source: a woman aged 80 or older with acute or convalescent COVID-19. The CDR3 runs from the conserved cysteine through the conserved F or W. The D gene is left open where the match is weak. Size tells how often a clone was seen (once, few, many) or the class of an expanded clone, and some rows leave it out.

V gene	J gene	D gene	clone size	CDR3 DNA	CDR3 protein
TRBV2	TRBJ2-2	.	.	TGTGCCAGCAGAGACAGGGAGGCCGGGGAGCTGTTTTTT	CASRDREAGELFF
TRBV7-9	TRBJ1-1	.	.	TGTGCCTTCGGGGATGTGAACACTGAAGCTTTCTTT	CAFGDVNTEAFF
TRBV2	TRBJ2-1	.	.	TGTGCCAGCAGTGAAGTGGCCGCTAATGAGCAGTTCTTC	CASSEVAANEQFF
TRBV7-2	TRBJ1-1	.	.	TGTGCCAGCAGCTTACAGGGCTGGAGCACTGAAGCTTTCTTT	CASSLQGWSTEAFF
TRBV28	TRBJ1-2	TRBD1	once	TGTGCCAGCAGTTTATATCAAGGGACAGCCGATTTCTATGGCTACACCTTC	CASSLYQGTADFYGYTF
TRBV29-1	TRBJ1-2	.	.	TGCAGCGTTGAAACAGCCAATAACTATGGCTACACCTTC	CSVETANNYGYTF
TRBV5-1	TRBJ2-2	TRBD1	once	TGCGCCAGCAGTCCCGACAGGGGGCTCAACACCGGGGAGCTGTTTTTT	CASSPDRGLNTGELFF
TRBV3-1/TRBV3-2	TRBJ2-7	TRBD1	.	TGTGCCAGCAGCCTGGGACAGGGGGTCGAGCAGTACTTC	CASSLGQGVEQYF
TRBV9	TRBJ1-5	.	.	TGTGCCAGCAGCGCCGGGGGTCAGCCCCAGCATTTT	CASSAGGQPQHF
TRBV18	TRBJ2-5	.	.	TGTGCCAGCTCACCTGCTAGCCAAGAGACCCAGTACTTC	CASSPASQETQYF
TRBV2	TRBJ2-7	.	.	TGTGCCAGCAGTGAAACTACAGGCCAATTTGGCGAGCAGTACTTC	CASSETTGQFGEQYF
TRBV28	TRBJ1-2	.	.	TGTGCCAGCAGTTTGGCAGGGCGTGGCTACACCTTC	CASSLAGRGYTF
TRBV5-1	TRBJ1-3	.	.	TGCGCCAGCAGCTTGGCGCCCATGAGCTCTGGAAACACCATATATTTT	CASSLAPMSSGNTIYF
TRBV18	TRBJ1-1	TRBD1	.	TGTGCCAGCTCACGCGACAGGGACACTGAAGCTTTCTTT	CASSRDRDTEAFF
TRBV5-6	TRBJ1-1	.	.	TGTGCCAGCAGCTGGGGCCCGGGGAACACTGAAGCTTTCTTT	CASSWGPGNTEAFF
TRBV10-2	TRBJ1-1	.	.	TGCGCCAGCAGTGCGGAGGGAGATACTGAAGCTTTCTTT	CASSAEGDTEAFF
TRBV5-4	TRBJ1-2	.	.	TGTGCCAGCAGCTTGGCGGCCGGGACACTCCCTCGGGGCTATGGCTACACCTTC	CASSLAAGTLPRGYGYTF
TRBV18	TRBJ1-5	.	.	TGTGCCAGCTCACCAGTAGGGGGCAATCAGCCCCAGCATTTT	CASSPVGGNQPQHF
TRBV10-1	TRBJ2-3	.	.	TGCGCCAGCAGTGATATCGGACATTCGACAGATACGCAGTATTTT	CASSDIGHSTDTQYF
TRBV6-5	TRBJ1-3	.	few	TGTGCCAGTCGGAGCTGGAACACCATATATTTT	CASRSWNTIYF
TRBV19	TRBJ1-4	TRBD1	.	TGTGCCAGTAGTACGGGACAGGGGTCCACGTTAAGGGAAAAACTGTTTTTT	CASSTGQGSTLREKLFF
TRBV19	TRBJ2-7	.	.	TGTGCCAGTAGTATATATCTCGACAGCAACGAGCAGTACTTC	CASSIYLDSNEQYF
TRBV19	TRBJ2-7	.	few	TGTGCCAGTAGTATACGGGGAAGCTCCTACGAGCAGTACTTC	CASSIRGSSYEQYF
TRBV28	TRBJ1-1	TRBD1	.	TGTGCCAGCAGTTTACGACAGGGGAACACTGAAGCTTTCTTT	CASSLRQGNTEAFF
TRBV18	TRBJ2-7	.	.	TGTGCCAGCTCACCAGGGCAGGGGGGTAGGTACGAGCAGTACTTC	CASSPGQGGRYEQYF
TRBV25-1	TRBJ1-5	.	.	TGTGCCAGCGGGCAAGGGGGTAGCAATCAGCCCCAGCATTTT	CASGQGGSNQPQHF
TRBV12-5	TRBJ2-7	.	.	TGTGCTAGTGGTTTGTACAGTTCTTTCTACGAGCAGTACTTC	CASGLYSSFYEQYF
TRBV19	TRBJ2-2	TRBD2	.	TGTGCCAGTAGTATTTGGGCAGGGAGGGGCACCGGGGAGCTGTTTTTT	CASSIWAGRGTGELFF
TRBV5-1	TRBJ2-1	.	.	TGCGCCAGCAGCGAACAGGGGGGGTACAATGAGCAGTTCTTC	CASSEQGGYNEQFF
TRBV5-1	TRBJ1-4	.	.	TGCGCCAGCAGCTTTAATCGGGGGTTGAATGAAAAACTGTTTTTT	CASSFNRGLNEKLFF
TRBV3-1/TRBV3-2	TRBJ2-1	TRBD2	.	TGTGCCAGCAGCCAGCCCCGCCCTGGCGGGGGGGCTCTCGACAATGAGCAGTTCTTC	CASSQPRPGGGALDNEQFF
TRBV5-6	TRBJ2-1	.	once	TGTGCCAGCAGCTTGGGGCTTGAGCAGTTCTTC	CASSLGLEQFF
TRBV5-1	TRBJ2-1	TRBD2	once	TGCGCCAGCAGCTTGGCCAAGGGTAGCGGGAACTACCGAGACAATGAGCAGTTCTTC	CASSLAKGSGNYRDNEQFF
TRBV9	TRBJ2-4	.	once	TGTGCCAGCAGCGTAGGGGCAGCTGGAAACATTCAGTACTTT	CASSVGAAGNIQYF
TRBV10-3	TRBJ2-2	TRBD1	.	TGTGCCATCAGTCCGACCGGGACAGACACCGGGGAGCTGTTTTTT	CAISPTGTDTGELFF
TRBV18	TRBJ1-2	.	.	TGTGCCAGCTCTCACAGGGTCTATGGCTACACCTTC	CASSHRVYGYTF
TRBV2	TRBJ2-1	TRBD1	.	TGTGCCAGCAGTCGACAGGGACGCTCCTACAATGAGCAGTTCTTC	CASSRQGRSYNEQFF
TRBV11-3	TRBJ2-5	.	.	TGTGCCAGCAGCTTCGGCAGGATGGGCCAAGAGACCCAGTACTTC	CASSFGRMGQETQYF
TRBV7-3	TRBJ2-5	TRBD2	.	TGTGCCAGCAGCCCTCTAGCGGGGGCCCAAGAGACCCAGTACTTC	CASSPLAGAQETQYF
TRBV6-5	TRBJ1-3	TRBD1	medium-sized	TGTGCCAGCAGTTTAACAGGGGTCGGAAACACCATATATTTT	CASSLTGVGNTIYF
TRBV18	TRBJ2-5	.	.	TGTGCCAGCTCACCAGGAGGGCGAGAACAAGAGACCCAGTACTTC	CASSPGGREQETQYF
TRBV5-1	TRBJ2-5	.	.	TGCGCCAGCAGCTGGGGTTGGGCGGGTAAAGAGACCCAGTACTTC	CASSWGWAGKETQYF
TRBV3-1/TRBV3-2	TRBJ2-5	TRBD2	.	TGTGCCAGCAGCAAATTTCTAGCGGGGGGGTTCCAAGAGACCCAGTACTTC	CASSKFLAGGFQETQYF
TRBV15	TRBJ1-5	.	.	TGTGCCACCTCGCGGGGGAAATATAGCAATCAGCCCCAGCATTTT	CATSRGKYSNQPQHF
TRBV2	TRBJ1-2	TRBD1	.	TGTGCCAGCAGTGGGACAGGGGAGTATGGCTACACCTTC	CASSGTGEYGYTF
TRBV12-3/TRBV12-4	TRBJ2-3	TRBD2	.	TGTGCCAGCACCCCCGCGGGAGTCCATACGCAGTATTTT	CASTPAGVHTQYF
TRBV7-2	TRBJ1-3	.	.	TGTGCCAGCAGCTTAATCAGGGGCTCTGGAAACACCATATATTTT	CASSLIRGSGNTIYF
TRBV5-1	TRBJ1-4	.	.	TGCGCCAGCAAAAGGGCTTCCGGGGATAATGAAAAACTGTTTTTT	CASKRASGDNEKLFF
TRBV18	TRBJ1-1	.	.	TGTGCCAGCTCACTCCAGAGACTAAACACTGAAGCTTTCTTT	CASSLQRLNTEAFF
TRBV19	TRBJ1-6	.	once	TGTGCCAGTAGTATTTCAGGGGATTCACCCCTCCACTTT	CASSISGDSPLHF
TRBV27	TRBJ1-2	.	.	TGTGCCAGCAGTTTCCAGGGCAAGCCAAATGGCTACACCTTC	CASSFQGKPNGYTF
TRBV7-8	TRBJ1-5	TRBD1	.	TGTGCCAGCAGCTTAGTGGGACAGGGTAGGGATAGCAATCAGCCCCAGCATTTT	CASSLVGQGRDSNQPQHF
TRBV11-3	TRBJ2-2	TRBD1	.	TGTGCCAGCAGCGGGGACAGGGTCGCCGGGGAGCTGTTTTTT	CASSGDRVAGELFF
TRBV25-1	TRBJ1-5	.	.	TGTGCCAGCAGTGAATTGGTCAGGGGCGGCAATCAGCCCCAGCATTTT	CASSELVRGGNQPQHF
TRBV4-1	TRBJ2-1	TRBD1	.	TGCGCCAGCAGCCAAGATCGGACAGGGGTAGGCAATGAGCAGTTCTTC	CASSQDRTGVGNEQFF
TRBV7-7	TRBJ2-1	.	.	TGTGCTAGCAGCCTCCTGGGGGCAGCGGTCAATGAGCAGTTCTTC	CASSLLGAAVNEQFF
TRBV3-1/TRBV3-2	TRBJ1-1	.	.	TGTGCCAGCAGCCAAGTGAGCGGGGGTGCTTTCTTT	CASSQVSGGAFF
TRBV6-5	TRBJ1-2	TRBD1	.	TGTGCCAGCAGTCGGGACAGTTTCGTCTATGGCTACACCTTC	CASSRDSFVYGYTF
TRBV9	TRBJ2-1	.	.	TGTGCCAGCAGCCCGGGGGGGACAGGGAGGAGTGAGCAGTTCTTC	CASSPGGTGRSEQFF
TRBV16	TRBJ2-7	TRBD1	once	TGTGCCAGCAGCCAGTTTCCGGGACAGGGAGGGGAGCAGTACTTC	CASSQFPGQGGEQYF